The 29 T cell receptor beta chains presented below share a single source sample, sequenced in a study of control samples from healthy donors and cancer patients. Using immunoSEQ multiplex PCR, the repertoire was profiled, and TCRdb retains in-frame clones only, with some absent. The table lists tens of thousands of clones, approximately 94% of them singletons. The sample was blood. These TCRs come from a woman aged 30 to 39 in good health.

CDR3 loop: CASSLPTGTLHNEQFF. The CDR3, as DNA: TGCGCCAGCAGCTTGCCGACCGGGACCCTTCACAATGAGCAGTTCTTC. The chain combines TRBV5-1 with TRBJ2-1; D is tentatively TRBD1 or TRBD2 (5 bases each). V lost 1 base to trimming and J lost 5 bases, with 16 bases between them. This CDR3 has 16 residues. Germline V gives CDR1 SGHRS, CDR2 YFSETQ.

The V and J genes are TRBV24-1 and TRBJ2-2; possible D gene TRBD1, 5 bases. This CDR3 has 14 residues. CDR1 is KGHDR and CDR2 is SFDVKD in the germline V gene. V gave up 6 bases and J gave up 5 bases, with 12 bases separating them. The CDR3 region has the DNA TGTGCCACCAGTCAAGCCAGGGTGACCGGGGAGCTGTTTTTT. Translating it yields CATSQARVTGELFF.

This chain uses TRBV29-1 with TRBJ1-1, with 8 bases matching TRBD1. CDR3 length: 16 amino acids. Germline lookup yields CDR1 SQVTM and CDR2 ANQGSEA. The ends lost 7 bases at V and 0 bases at J; junction bases unmatched: 13. The CDR3 DNA reads as TGCAGCGCCGAGGGACAGGTCGGCGATCTGAACACTGAAGCTTTCTTT. Its protein is CSAEGQVGDLNTEAFF.

The gene calls are TRBV7-2 and TRBJ1-1, with a tentative D call TRBD1 (5 bases). V was shortened by 2 bases and J by 4 bases, with 8 bases between the two germline ends. Germline values: CDR1 SGHTA, CDR2 FQGNSA. There are 13 residues in the CDR3. The CDR3 loop is CASSLRGITEAFF. DNA for the CDR3: TGTGCCAGCAGCTTAAGGGGTATCACTGAAGCTTTCTTT. Complete variable domain (other parts from reference TRBV7-2 and TRBJ1-1): GAGVSQSPSNKVTEKGKDVELRCDPISGHTALYWYRQSLGQGLEFLIYFQGNSAPDKSGLPSDRFSAERTGGSVSTLTIQRTQQEDSAVYLCASSLRGITEAFFGQGTRLTVV.

V usage is TRBV5-1 and J usage is TRBJ1-1; unclear D gene. Trimming cost V 3 bases and J 7 bases, with 7 bases left between them. The germline CDR1 and CDR2 sequences are SGHRS and YFSETQ. The CDR3 is 11 residues long. CDR3 DNA sequence: TGCGCCAGCAGCTCTCAGTTTGAAGCTTTCTTT. Translating gives CASSSQFEAFF.

V and J are TRBV27 and TRBJ1-1; D unclear. Germline assignment: CDR1 MNHEY and CDR2 SMNVEV (reference sequence). Deletions cut 2 bases from V and 1 base from J, with 11 bases between. The CDR3 has 15 amino acids. The CDR3 region is CASSLTSGGNTEAFF. Written as DNA, the CDR3 is TGTGCCAGCAGTTTAACGTCGGGTGGGAACACTGAAGCTTTCTTT.

The chain is built from TRBV9 and TRBJ2-1; D gene unclear. CDR1 is SGDLS and CDR2 is YYNGEE in the germline V gene. The CDR3 extends over 16 amino acids. Trimming shortened V by 0 bases and J by 2 bases, and 12 bases separated the two germline ends. The CDR3 nucleotides read TGTGCCAGCAGCGTAGAGTTTTATCCCCCCTACAATGAGCAGTTCTTC. Its protein product is CASSVEFYPPYNEQFF. The whole variable domain, filled in from reference TRBV9 and TRBJ2-1, reads DSGVTQTPKHLITATGQRVTLRCSPRSGDLSVYWYQQSLDQGLQFLIQYYNGEERAKGNILERFSAQQFPDLHSELNLSSLELGDSALYFCASSVEFYPPYNEQFFGPGTRLTVL.

This clone was observed once. This chain joins TRBV5-1 and TRBJ2-6, with a tentative D call TRBD1 (6 bases). Germline loops: CDR1 SGHRS, CDR2 YFSETQ. V lost 0 bases to trimming and J lost 7 bases, with 14 bases between them. The CDR3 runs 16 residues. CDR3 in amino acids: CASSLAPGTSANVLTF. The CDR3 bases are TGCGCCAGCAGCTTGGCACCGGGGACAAGTGCCAACGTCCTGACTTTC.

The gene calls are TRBV5-6 and TRBJ1-2, with no clear D. Germline-derived CDR1 and CDR2 are SGHDT and YYEEEE. V shed 2 bases and J shed 3 bases, with 11 bases lying between them. The CDR3 contains 14 residues. This chain's CDR3 is CASSLNVPDYGYTF. The CDR3 region has the DNA TGTGCCAGCAGCTTAAATGTCCCCGACTATGGCTACACCTTC.

The count of this clone is one. The chain is built from TRBV13 and TRBJ1-1, with D unresolved. The CDR3 sequence is 14 residues long. Deletions cut 0 bases from V and 6 bases from J, with 11 bases between. CDR1 PRHDT and CDR2 FYEKMQ come from the germline V gene (reference sequence). The CDR3 nucleotides read TGTGCCAGCAGCTTAGGAAAGGGATTCGCTGAAGCTTTCTTT. This gives the protein CASSLGKGFAEAFF.

The chain carries TRBV30 and TRBJ1-1; unclear D gene. With 0 bases removed from V and 8 bases from J, the gap between germline ends came to 7 bases. The germline CDR1 and CDR2 sequences are GTSNPN and SVGIG (reference sequence). CDR3 size: 11 residues. CDR3 nucleotides: TGTGCCTGGAGTGTAAGAGGGGAAGCTTTCTTT. It encodes CAWSVRGEAFF.

The gene calls are TRBV14 and TRBJ2-7; 11 bases are shared with TRBD1. Germline assignment: CDR1 SGHDN and CDR2 FVKESK. The CDR3 extends over 15 amino acids. The V gene end was trimmed by 5 bases and the J gene end by 5 bases; junction bases not matched to a gene: 8. This CDR3 is CASSAGTGGFDEQYV. DNA of the CDR3: TGTGCCAGCAGCGCCGGGACAGGGGGTTTCGACGAGCAGTACGTC.

The count of this clone is one. The chain joins TRBV15 to TRBJ1-4, with D hard to call. Germline values: CDR1 LNHNV, CDR2 YYDKDF (reference sequence). The CDR3 has 15 amino acids. With 3 bases removed from V and 7 bases from J, the gap between germline ends came to 15 bases. The CDR3 DNA is TGTGCCACCAGCAGGGATTCCACAAGTACTGAAAAACTGTTTTTT. It yields the protein CATSRDSTSTEKLFF. The variable domain in full, with the rest retrieved from reference TRBV15 and TRBJ1-4, is DAMVIQNPRYQVTQFGKPVTLSCSQTLNHNVMYWYQQKSSQAPKLLFHYYDKDFNNEADTPDNFQSRRPNTSFCFLDIRSPGLGDTAMYLCATSRDSTSTEKLFFGSGTQLSVL.

This clone was detected only once. The V call is TRBV7-9, the J call TRBJ2-5; D call uncertain. Between the trimmed V and J ends, which lost 6 bases and 1 base, there was a span of 9 bases. Germline V lookup: CDR1 SEHNR, CDR2 FQNEAQ (reference sequence). This CDR3 comprises 13 residues. The CDR3 coding sequence is TGTGCCAGCAGTCAGGAGTCCCAAGAGACCCAGTACTTC. This translates into CASSQESQETQYF.

The chain is built from TRBV6-5 and TRBJ1-6; 7 nucleotides match TRBD1. The germline V gene has CDR1 MNHEY and CDR2 SVGAGI. This CDR3 comprises 16 residues. Trimming removed 2 bases from V and 2 bases from J; junction bases left unmatched: 3. This CDR3 is CASSYDRATYNSPLHF. In DNA form, the CDR3 reads TGTGCCAGCAGTTACGACAGGGCGACCTATAATTCACCCCTCCACTTT.

A single count supports this clone. The chain carries TRBV7-2 and TRBJ2-2; 9 nucleotides line up with TRBD1. The trim removed 5 bases at V and 6 bases at J, leaving 4 bases unmatched. Per germline, CDR1 SGHTA and CDR2 FQGNSA. The CDR3 loop spans 14 amino acids. CDR3 in DNA: TGTGCCAGCAGCGCAAGGACAGGGGCCGGGGAGCTGTTTTTT. This sequence encodes CASSARTGAGELFF.

The rearrangement uses TRBV5-1 and TRBJ1-2; 7 bases align to TRBD1. Germline loops: CDR1 SGHRS, CDR2 YFSETQ. With 0 bases clipped from V and 4 bases from J, the junction kept 6 bases outside the gene matches. The CDR3 loop spans 15 amino acids. The CDR3 loop is CASSLETGLSYGYTF. CDR3 DNA sequence: TGCGCCAGCAGCTTGGAGACAGGGCTCAGCTATGGCTACACCTTC.

This chain connects TRBV2 to TRBJ2-7; the D gene is possibly TRBD1 (6 bases). This CDR3 is built from 14 residues. The V end was cut by 6 bases, the J end by 0 bases, with 12 bases between. Germline loops: CDR1 SNHLY, CDR2 FYNNEI. The CDR3 bases are TGTGCCAGCAGGCAGGGGAGTCTCTCCTACGAGCAGTACGTC. The encoded protein is CASRQGSLSYEQYV.

The chain carries TRBV14 and TRBJ1-6, with TRBD1 as a possible D gene (5 bases). The V end lost 6 bases, the J end lost 9 bases, and 15 bases lay between the germline ends. The CDR3 length is 14 residues. Germline V gives CDR1 SGHDN, CDR2 FVKESK. The CDR3, as DNA: TGTGCCAGCAGTAGGGGAAGATCGGGTTCACCCCTCCACTTT. It is translated as CASSRGRSGSPLHF. Full variable domain (outside the CDR3, taken from reference TRBV14 and TRBJ1-6): EAGVTQFPSHSVIEKGQTVTLRCDPISGHDNLYWYRRVMGKEIKFLLHFVKESKQDESGMPNNRFLAERTGGTYSTLKVQPAELEDSGVYFCASSRGRSGSPLHFGNGTRLTVT.

Comments on this clone: One junction end does not reproduce the germline sequence, and a read error may be involved. J is TRBJ1-4 and V is TRBV19, with D possibly TRBD1 on 5 matching bases. The length of the CDR3 is 16 residues. CDR1 LNHDA and CDR2 SQIVND come from the germline V gene (reference sequence). CDR3 region: CASTTTGWGSSQRTLF. The CDR3 nucleotides read TGTGCCAGTACAACGACCGGGTGGGGGAGCAGTCAACGCACTCTTTTT.

This sequence joins TRBV30 and TRBJ2-1, with D possibly matching TRBD2 (5 bases). V was pared by 2 bases and J by 7 bases, with 9 bases between. This CDR3 has 12 amino acids. Per the germline V gene, CDR1 is GTSNPN and CDR2 is SVGIG (reference sequence). DNA for the CDR3: TGTGCCTGGAGTCCAGCGGCGAATGAGCAGTTCTTC. This encodes CAWSPAANEQFF.

The chain has TRBV24-1 and TRBJ1-2, with 7 bases identical to TRBD1. The CDR3 totals 14 residues. Germline values: CDR1 KGHDR, CDR2 SFDVKD. J gave up 8 bases and V 3 bases, and 8 bases lay outside the gene matches. This CDR3 reads CATSDNRGLRGYTF. The CDR3 DNA is TGTGCCACCAGTGATAACAGGGGTCTAAGGGGCTACACCTTC.

CDR3 protein: CASSELDRGSGNTIYF. The CDR3 DNA follows: TGTGCCAGCAGTGAATTGGACCGGGGCTCAGGAAACACCATATATTTT. V usage is TRBV6-1 and J usage is TRBJ1-3; possibly TRBD1 for D (5 bases). The CDR3 length is 16 residues. The germline V gene encodes CDR1 MNHNS and CDR2 SASEGT. Deletions cut 2 bases from V and 4 bases from J, with 15 bases between.

The chain employs TRBV19 and TRBJ2-4; D unresolved. The CDR3 has 11 amino acids. The germline V gene encodes CDR1 LNHDA and CDR2 SQIVND (reference sequence). The V gene lost 6 bases and the J gene lost 12 bases, with 12 bases spanning the gap. In nucleotides, the CDR3 is TGTGCCAGTAGGCGCGAAGGGCATCAGTACTTC. Protein sequence: CASRREGHQYF.

The chain couples TRBV10-3 to TRBJ1-1; a possible D gene is TRBD1 (5 bases). The CDR3 is 15 residues long. Germline values: CDR1 ENHRY, CDR2 SYGVKD. V gave up 3 bases and J gave up 1 base, with 12 bases separating them. The CDR3 DNA reads as TGTGCCATCAGTGATTGGACTGGACAGAACACTGAAGCTTTCTTT. Residues: CAISDWTGQNTEAFF.

The chain carries TRBV15 and TRBJ2-7; tentative D call: TRBD1 (6 bases). This CDR3 region has 14 residues. The V gene's germline CDR1 is LNHNV and CDR2 YYDKDF (reference sequence). V was cut by 3 bases and J by 3 bases, with 12 bases left in between. For the CDR3, the DNA is TGTGCCACCAGCAGCCCGGGACACTACTACGAGCAGTACTTC. Translation: CATSSPGHYYEQYF. The variable domain in full, with the rest retrieved from reference TRBV15 and TRBJ2-7, is DAMVIQNPRYQVTQFGKPVTLSCSQTLNHNVMYWYQQKSSQAPKLLFHYYDKDFNNEADTPDNFQSRRPNTSFCFLDIRSPGLGDTAMYLCATSSPGHYYEQYFGPGTRLTVT.

The V and J genes are TRBV19 and TRBJ2-1, with TRBD1 identical over 10 bases. Germline V gene data show CDR1 as LNHDA and CDR2 as SQIVND (reference sequence). The CDR3 totals 15 residues. The V gene end was trimmed by 5 bases and the J gene end by 15 bases; junction bases not matched to a gene: 16. CDR3 sequence reads: CASSFEGQGRTGLFF. The CDR3 DNA sequence: TGTGCCAGTAGTTTCGAGGGACAGGGGCGCACGGGGCTGTTCTTC.

This clone has more than one count but fewer than ten. The chain joins TRBV5-1 to TRBJ1-1; no reliable D call. The CDR3 is 14 amino acids. With 2 bases removed from V and 0 bases from J, the gap between germline ends came to 8 bases. Germline CDR1 and CDR2: SGHRS and YFSETQ. The CDR3 region is CASSFNSMNTEAFF. The CDR3 DNA reads as TGCGCCAGCAGCTTCAACAGCATGAACACTGAAGCTTTCTTT.

J is TRBJ1-5 and V is TRBV30, with TRBD1 matching 7 bases. Germline V CDR1 and CDR2: GTSNPN, SVGIG (reference sequence). V gave up 0 bases and J gave up 2 bases; unmatched junction bases: 4. CDR3 length equals 15 residues. The CDR3 DNA follows: TGTGCCTGGAGTGTAAACGGACAGGGCAATCAGCCCCAGCATTTT. Its protein is CAWSVNGQGNQPQHF.